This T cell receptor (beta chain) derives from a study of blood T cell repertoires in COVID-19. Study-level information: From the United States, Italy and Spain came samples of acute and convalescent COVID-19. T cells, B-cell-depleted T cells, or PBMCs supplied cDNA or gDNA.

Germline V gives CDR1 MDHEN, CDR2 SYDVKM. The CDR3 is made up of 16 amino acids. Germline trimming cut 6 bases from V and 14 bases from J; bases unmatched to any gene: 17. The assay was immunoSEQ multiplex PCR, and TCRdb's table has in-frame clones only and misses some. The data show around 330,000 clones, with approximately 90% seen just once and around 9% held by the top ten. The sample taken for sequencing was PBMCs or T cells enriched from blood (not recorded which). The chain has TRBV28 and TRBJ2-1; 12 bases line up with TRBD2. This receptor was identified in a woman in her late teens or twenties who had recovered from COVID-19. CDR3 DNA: TGTGCCAGCAGACCAACAGGAGGACTAGCGGGACCAACGGAGTTCTTC. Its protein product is CASRPTGGLAGPTEFF.